This T cell receptor (beta chain) was recovered during a study of CD8 T cells in Susac syndrome (dated by TCRdb to about 2019). The study in broad terms: Among the Susac syndrome patients who were sequenced, clinically active disease was present in over 5 and clinical remission was observed in under ten. Repertoire sequencing was used to test whether CD8+ T cell activation and differentiation in Susac syndrome was antigen driven. The study compared CD8+ T cell repertoire clonality among eleven to twelve healthy donors, around 14 Susac syndrome patients and approximately 16 multiple sclerosis patients. At the time of blood withdrawal, Susac syndrome patients were either therapy-naive, taking corticosteroids (with some also receiving IVIg), or on IVIg alone.

The germline V gene (reference sequence) gives CDR1 as MNHEY and CDR2 as SMNVEV. The CDR3 goes from the cysteine to the phenylalanine over 15 residues. This entry keeps only the CDR3 DNA: 45 bases, framed from base 1. Deletion took 4 bases off V and 6 bases off J, with a span of 16 bases between the germline ends. Concerning this clonotype: This receptor's antigen is unknown. No base quality information exists; no much larger clone differs at one position.

RNA was extracted using the RNeasy kit, and roughly 0.5 to 1 ug of the RNA was reverse transcribed with random hexamers. The immunoSEQ multiplex PCR assay, which covers 54 Vbeta and 13 Jbeta segments, was used to amplify TCR beta CDR3 regions. To correct PCR amplification bias, a synthetic template baseline was used for both primer optimization and computational correction. The original pipeline was this. Only productive sequences were kept, with reads annotated to V, D and J genes according to IMGT and analyzed in immunoSEQ Analyzer. Clonality was computed as one minus Shannon entropy normalized by log2 of the number of productive unique sequences. For each patient and control, public and private clones were evaluated among the 100 most prevalent clones. Clones were defined as Susac-specific if absent from the healthy and MS cohorts, from 1052 published viral clones and from other ImmuneACCESS disease sequences. TCRdb applied fastp at Q25 and MiXCR to the public reads, then kept only in-frame beta chains. Every distinct CDR3 protein forms one entry, paired with its most common genes and DNA. TCRdb's processing, not the study's, gives the V and J calls here. The sample table lists roughly 100,000 distinct CDR3 sequences, approximately 94% of them with a count of one. Around 0.4% of the sample comes from the top ten.

Broader findings and caveats from the paper: Susac syndrome CD8+ repertoires showed clonal expansion, highest in CD8+ TEMRA cells and greater in clinically active than remitting patients. Approximately 15 Susac-specific public clones were identified in the total CD8+ repertoire, and several Susac-specific public clones were identified in the CD8+ TEMRA repertoire. The study acknowledged that relatively few individuals were included in the TCR sequencing and HLA analysis.

Peripheral blood CD8+ and CD4+ T cells from healthy donors, Susac syndrome patients and multiple sclerosis patients were profiled using high-throughput TCR beta sequencing. The Susac syndrome patients fulfilled recently defined diagnostic criteria for either definite or probable disease. Bulk CD8+ and CD4+ T cells were purified by magnetic negative isolation, whereas CD8+ TEMRA cells were enriched by FACS. Blood was collected in EDTA tubes and processed within 24 hours, with PBMCs isolated through density gradient centrifugation. PBMCs intended for TCR sequencing were cryopreserved in liquid nitrogen and thawed later in a water bath at 37 degrees C. The sorted or isolated CD4+, CD8+ and CD8+ TEMRA cells had a purity of 90% or higher.

This TCR was sampled from a human donor with Susac syndrome. The rearrangement joined TRBV27 to TRBJ1-5, and perhaps TRBD1 as D gene, on 6 matching bases. The sample was CD8+ T cells from PBMCs. CDR3 region: CASSSGGGASQPQHF. In nucleotide form, the sequence is TGTGCCAGCAGTTCAGGAGGGGGTGCCAGTCAGCCCCAGCATTTT.